A selection of T cell receptor beta chains follows, all from one sample in a study of blood T cells in healthy people across ages. In TCRdb, the 5' RACE reads were re-called with MiXCR into one record per CDR3 protein. The sample carries hundreds of thousands of distinct CDR3 sequences, 29% recorded once. Sequenced: blood. These receptors originate from a woman aged 80 or over in good health. Each CDR3 is given with its conserved first and last residue. A D gene is named only where the DNA matches it firmly. Not every row has a clone size; where given, it reads once, few, many or a size class.

TRBJ1-5 few TRBD1 TRBV12-3/TRBV12-4 CASSLNRGGSNQPQHF TGTGCCAGCAGTTTGAACAGGGGTGGTAGCAATCAGCCCCAGCATTTT
TRBJ2-4 many TRBD1 TRBV20-1 CSAIVPGQAKNIQYF TGCAGTGCTATAGTCCCGGGACAGGCAAAAAACATTCAGTACTTC
TRBJ2-7 many TRBD2 TRBV7-2 CASSREAGNEQYF TGTGCCAGCAGCCGGGAGGCGGGGAACGAGCAGTACTTC
TRBJ2-5 - - TRBV6-6 CASTQKGGRETQYF TGTGCCAGCACCCAAAAGGGCGGTCGGGAGACCCAGTACTTC
TRBJ2-4 many - TRBV29-1 CSVSLAKNIQYF TGCAGCGTTTCCTTAGCCAAAAACATTCAGTACTTC
TRBJ2-1 many TRBD1 TRBV30 CAWMSRGLPYNEQFF TGTGCCTGGATGTCAAGGGGGCTTCCATACAATGAGCAGTTCTTC
TRBJ1-2 few TRBD1 TRBV12-3/TRBV12-4 CASSNDGTVYGYTF TGTGCCAGCTCTAATGACGGGACAGTCTATGGCTACACCTTC
TRBJ2-7 - - TRBV7-2 CASSLWISYEQYF TGTGCCAGCAGCTTATGGATCTCCTACGAGCAGTACTTC
TRBJ1-6 - - TRBV6-2/TRBV6-3 CASRRYLDSPLHF TGTGCCAGCAGGCGCTACTTGGATTCACCCCTCCACTTT
TRBJ2-4 many TRBD1 TRBV20-1 CSARLGQGFAKNIQYF TGCAGTGCCCGTCTGGGACAGGGGTTTGCCAAAAACATTCAGTACTTC
TRBJ2-1 - - TRBV30 CAWSRQFYEQFF TGTGCCTGGAGTCGACAGTTCTACGAGCAGTTCTTC
TRBJ2-5 many - TRBV6-2/TRBV6-3 CASRLPLRETQYF TGTGCCAGCAGACTACCCCTCCGGGAGACCCAGTACTTC
TRBJ2-3 many TRBD1 TRBV29-1 CSTRTGSATDTQYF TGCAGCACCCGGACAGGGTCGGCCACAGATACGCAGTATTTT
TRBJ2-2 - TRBD1 TRBV20-1 CSARAGGNTGELFF TGCAGTGCTAGGGCAGGGGGCAACACCGGGGAGCTGTTTTTT